Sequencing of this T cell receptor (beta chain) was carried out in a study of response to subunit inactivated influenza vaccine. TCRdb called the RT-PCR reads again in MiXCR, with one record for every CDR3 protein. The sample shows hundreds of thousands of distinct CDR3 sequences, approximately 17% of them seen only once. Comments on this clonotype: The antigen remains undetermined.

Study outcomes and limitations: Each seasonal influenza vaccination, the authors suggested, recruits few new T cells.

The CDR3 is made up of 14 amino acids. Trimming cost V 0 bases and J 4 bases, with 9 bases left between them. This clonotype was sampled from a man aged 45 to 70 who received an inactivated influenza vaccine. The chain links TRBV12-3 or TRBV12-4 to TRBJ1-1; weak D call: TRBD1 (6 bases). Sample: CD4+ T cells sorted from PBMCs, taken less than 30 months after vaccination. CDR3 bases: TGTGCCAGCAGTTTAGCCACGGGGGCCACTGAAGCTTTCTTT. Translated, it gives CASSLATGATEAFF.